These T cell receptor beta chains were read from a single sample in a study of blood T cells in healthy people across ages. TCRdb fed the 5' RACE reads into MiXCR, producing one record per CDR3 protein. This table has about 1.1 million distinct CDR3 sequences, 35% to 45% appearing once. The sample was blood. These receptors originate from a man in his late teens or twenties in good health. The CDR3 runs from the conserved cysteine through the conserved F or W. The order of the fields is CDR3 protein, CDR3 DNA, clone size, D gene, V gene, J gene. D genes are given only for firm matches. Clone size, where shown, is once, few, many, or a class for clones that have expanded.

CDR3: CAISESIRGSNQPQHF; DNA: TGTGCCATCAGTGAGTCGATCAGGGGTAGCAATCAGCCCCAGCATTTT; size: .; D: .; V: TRBV10-3; J: TRBJ1-5
CDR3: CASSLGTGKAQYF; DNA: TGTGCCAGCAGCTTAGGGACAGGGAAAGCCCAGTACTTC; size: .; D: TRBD1; V: TRBV7-2; J: TRBJ2-7
CDR3: CASSQDDRAAGQPQHF; DNA: TGCGCCAGCAGCCAAGATGACAGGGCTGCGGGTCAGCCCCAGCATTTT; size: .; D: TRBD1; V: TRBV4-3; J: TRBJ1-5
CDR3: CASSLLRGPNQPQHF; DNA: TGTGCCAGCAGCTTATTACGGGGACCCAATCAGCCCCAGCATTTT; size: many; D: .; V: TRBV7-2; J: TRBJ1-5
CDR3: CASSLDRKGRNRGGYTF; DNA: TGTGCCAGCAGCCTAGATAGAAAAGGACGGAACAGGGGAGGCTACACCTTC; size: .; D: TRBD1; V: TRBV6-1; J: TRBJ1-2
CDR3: CASSLSGELGQPQHF; DNA: TGTGCCAGCAGCTTGAGCGGGGAATTAGGCCAGCCCCAGCATTTT; size: .; D: .; V: TRBV7-6; J: TRBJ1-5
CDR3: CASSQEPGTGGNEQYF; DNA: TGCGCCAGCAGCCAAGAGCCTGGGACTGGGGGCAATGAGCAGTACTTC; size: .; D: .; V: TRBV4-3; J: TRBJ2-7
CDR3: CASSLNGYNIGGELFF; DNA: TGTGCCAGCAGCTTAAACGGGTACAACATTGGCGGGGAGCTGTTTTTT; size: .; D: .; V: TRBV7-2; J: TRBJ2-2
CDR3: CASSTQGAGSPLHF; DNA: TGTGCCAGCAGCACCCAGGGGGCCGGTTCACCCCTCCACTTT; size: .; D: TRBD1; V: TRBV6-2/TRBV6-3; J: TRBJ1-6
CDR3: CASSQRSMGQGSYEQYF; DNA: TGTGCCAGCAGCCAAAGAAGTATGGGACAGGGATCGTACGAGCAGTACTTC; size: .; D: TRBD1; V: TRBV3-1; J: TRBJ2-7
CDR3: CASSPREGGSRAEAFF; DNA: TGTGCCAGCTCACCTAGGGAAGGGGGCTCAAGGGCTGAAGCTTTCTTT; size: .; D: TRBD1; V: TRBV18; J: TRBJ1-1
CDR3: CASSVDSRVQETQYF; DNA: TGTGCCAGCAGCGTCGACTCCCGTGTACAAGAGACCCAGTACTTC; size: few; D: .; V: TRBV2; J: TRBJ2-5
CDR3: CASSLAGSDDTQYF; DNA: TGCGCCAGCAGCTTGGCAGGGTCTGATGATACGCAGTATTTT; size: .; D: .; V: TRBV5-1; J: TRBJ2-3
CDR3: CASAGNEQFF; DNA: TGTGCCAGCGCCGGCAATGAGCAGTTCTTC; size: many; D: .; V: TRBV9; J: TRBJ2-1
CDR3: CASSLRYLKGASNQPQHF; DNA: TGTGCCAGCAGCTTAAGGTATTTGAAGGGGGCGAGCAATCAGCCCCAGCATTTT; size: .; D: TRBD1; V: TRBV7-2; J: TRBJ1-5
CDR3: CASSQDPLAGGYNEQFF; DNA: TGCGCCAGCAGCCAAGATCCCCTAGCGGGGGGATACAATGAGCAGTTCTTC; size: many; D: TRBD2; V: TRBV4-3; J: TRBJ2-1
CDR3: CASRPTGRSYNEQYF; DNA: TGTGCCAGCAGACCCACAGGGAGGTCCTACAATGAGCAGTACTTC; size: .; D: .; V: TRBV6-2/TRBV6-3; J: TRBJ2-7
CDR3: CASSLVFSIANSPLHF; DNA: TGTGCCAGCAGCTTAGTTTTTTCGATAGCGAATTCACCCCTCCACTTT; size: .; D: .; V: TRBV7-2; J: TRBJ1-6
CDR3: CASSSQGANPYNEQFF; DNA: TGTGCCAGCAGCTCACAGGGGGCAAACCCCTACAATGAGCAGTTCTTC; size: .; D: TRBD1; V: TRBV7-9; J: TRBJ2-1
CDR3: CSANSGVLYNEQYF; DNA: TGCAGTGCTAATAGCGGGGTACTTTACAATGAGCAGTACTTC; size: .; D: TRBD2; V: TRBV20-1; J: TRBJ2-5
CDR3: CSALVGQGYEQYF; DNA: TGCAGTGCCCTCGTAGGGCAGGGCTACGAGCAGTACTTC; size: few; D: .; V: TRBV20-1; J: TRBJ2-7
CDR3: CASKKRGPAGDTGELFF; DNA: TGTGCCAGCAAAAAACGCGGGCCGGCAGGGGACACCGGGGAGCTGTTTTTT; size: once; D: .; V: TRBV28; J: TRBJ2-2
CDR3: CSAQTSGGVDEQFF; DNA: TGCAGTGCACAGACTAGCGGGGGCGTTGATGAGCAGTTCTTC; size: many; D: TRBD2; V: TRBV20-1; J: TRBJ2-1
CDR3: CSAGRLVDTQYF; DNA: TGCAGTGCCGGTCGACTAGTGGATACGCAGTATTTT; size: .; D: .; V: TRBV20-1; J: TRBJ2-3
CDR3: CSARTQRNTEAFF; DNA: TGCAGTGCTAGAACACAGAGGAACACTGAAGCTTTCTTT; size: few; D: .; V: TRBV20-1; J: TRBJ1-1
CDR3: CASSEKVPEAFF; DNA: TGTGCCAGCAGTGAAAAGGTACCTGAAGCTTTCTTT; size: .; D: .; V: TRBV6-1; J: TRBJ1-1
CDR3: CASSPGLAPGYEQYF; DNA: TGCGCCAGCAGCCCTGGACTAGCTCCGGGCTACGAGCAGTACTTC; size: .; D: TRBD2; V: TRBV5-1; J: TRBJ2-7
CDR3: CAISVDGAYEQYF; DNA: TGTGCCATCAGTGTAGACGGAGCCTACGAGCAGTACTTC; size: .; D: .; V: TRBV10-3; J: TRBJ2-7
CDR3: CSAWGGSNYGYTF; DNA: TGCAGTGCTTGGGGCGGGTCTAACTATGGCTACACCTTC; size: many; D: .; V: TRBV20-1; J: TRBJ1-2
CDR3: CARSVGHVGEQYF; DNA: TGTGCCCGGAGTGTGGGCCATGTGGGCGAGCAGTACTTC; size: .; D: .; V: TRBV30; J: TRBJ2-7
CDR3: CASSWGGNEKLFF; DNA: TGTGCCAGCAGCTGGGGCGGGAATGAAAAACTGTTTTTT; size: few; D: .; V: TRBV7-6; J: TRBJ1-4
CDR3: CASSFSGRGMSNQPQHF; DNA: TGTGCCAGCAGCTTCAGTGGCAGGGGGATGAGCAATCAGCCCCAGCATTTT; size: .; D: TRBD1; V: TRBV7-8; J: TRBJ1-5
CDR3: CSARELTHNEQYF; DNA: TGCAGTGCTAGAGAACTCACCCACAATGAGCAGTACTTC; size: .; D: .; V: TRBV20-1; J: TRBJ2-5
CDR3: CASSWSRDKNIQYF; DNA: TGTGCCAGCAGCTGGTCCCGGGACAAGAACATTCAGTACTTC; size: .; D: .; V: TRBV7-2; J: TRBJ2-4
CDR3: CASSAVTGGTDTQYF; DNA: TGTGCCAGCAGTGCTGTCACGGGGGGTACAGATACGCAGTATTTT; size: few; D: TRBD2; V: TRBV2; J: TRBJ2-3
CDR3: CAISLGQVSNQPQHF; DNA: TGTGCCATCAGTTTAGGGCAGGTTAGCAATCAGCCCCAGCATTTT; size: .; D: .; V: TRBV12-3/TRBV12-4; J: TRBJ1-5
CDR3: CASSPSAGANYGYTF; DNA: TGTGCCAGCAGCCCATCGGCGGGTGCGAACTATGGCTACACCTTC; size: few; D: .; V: TRBV7-9; J: TRBJ1-2
CDR3: CASSLGSGSKDGYTF; DNA: TGTGCCAGCAGCTTAGGGTCAGGATCAAAGGATGGCTACACCTTC; size: .; D: .; V: TRBV13; J: TRBJ1-2
CDR3: CASGLDNNEQFF; DNA: TGTGCTAGTGGTTTGGATAACAATGAGCAGTTCTTC; size: .; D: .; V: TRBV12-5; J: TRBJ2-1
CDR3: CSARDLGSGANVLTF; DNA: TGCAGTGCTAGAGATCTGGGGTCTGGGGCCAATGTCCTGACTTTC; size: few; D: .; V: TRBV20-1; J: TRBJ2-6
CDR3: CASSQFPGEQYF; DNA: TGTGCCAGCAGCCAGTTTCCTGGCGAGCAGTACTTC; size: .; D: .; V: TRBV3-1; J: TRBJ2-7
CDR3: CASSLVFNYGYTF; DNA: TGTGCCAGCAGCTTAGTTTTCAACTATGGCTACACCTTC; size: once; D: .; V: TRBV7-2; J: TRBJ1-2
CDR3: CSARVRDRLCLNNYGYTF; DNA: TGCAGTGCTAGAGTCCGGGACAGGCTCTGTCTAAATAACTATGGCTACACCTTC; size: .; D: TRBD1; V: TRBV20-1; J: TRBJ1-2
CDR3: CASSLRFGNQPQHF; DNA: TGTGCCAGCAGTTTAAGGTTTGGTAATCAGCCCCAGCATTTT; size: .; D: .; V: TRBV12-3/TRBV12-4; J: TRBJ1-5
CDR3: CASSYSIGLNTEAFF; DNA: TGTGCCAGCAGTTACTCGATAGGCCTGAACACTGAAGCTTTCTTT; size: .; D: .; V: TRBV6-2/TRBV6-3; J: TRBJ1-1
CDR3: CSARIRLAEYYEQYF; DNA: TGCAGTGCTAGAATCCGACTGGCGGAATATTACGAGCAGTACTTC; size: .; D: .; V: TRBV20-1; J: TRBJ2-7
CDR3: CSVESPRANTEAFF; DNA: TGCAGCGTTGAATCCCCCAGGGCGAACACTGAAGCTTTCTTT; size: .; D: .; V: TRBV29-1; J: TRBJ1-1
CDR3: CASSVPGLTQYF; DNA: TGTGCCAGCAGCGTACCGGGGCTTACGCAGTATTTT; size: .; D: .; V: TRBV7-4; J: TRBJ2-3
CDR3: CASSPGQTSTDTQYF; DNA: TGCGCCAGCAGCCCGGGACAGACTAGCACAGATACGCAGTATTTT; size: many; D: TRBD1; V: TRBV5-1; J: TRBJ2-3
CDR3: CASTNNYGYTF; DNA: TGTGCCAGCACTAATAACTATGGCTACACCTTC; size: .; D: .; V: TRBV6-1; J: TRBJ1-2